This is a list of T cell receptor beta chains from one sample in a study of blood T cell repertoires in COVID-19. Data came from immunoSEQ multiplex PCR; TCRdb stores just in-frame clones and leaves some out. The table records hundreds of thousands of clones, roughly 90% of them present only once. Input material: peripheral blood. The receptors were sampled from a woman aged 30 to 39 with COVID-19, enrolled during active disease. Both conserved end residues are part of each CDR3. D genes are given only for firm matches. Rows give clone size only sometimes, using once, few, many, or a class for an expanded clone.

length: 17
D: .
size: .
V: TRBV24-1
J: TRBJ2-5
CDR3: CATSDPDSGLRGETQYF
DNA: TGTGCCACCAGTGATCCTGATAGCGGCCTCCGTGGGGAGACCCAGTACTTC

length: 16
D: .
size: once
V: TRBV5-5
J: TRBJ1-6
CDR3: CASSLDIRSYNSPLHF
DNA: TGTGCCAGCAGCCTGGACATTCGCTCCTATAATTCACCCCTCCACTTT

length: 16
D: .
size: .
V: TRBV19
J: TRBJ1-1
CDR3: CASSINRQGIPPEAFF
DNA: TGTGCCAGTAGTATAAATAGGCAGGGGATACCCCCCGAAGCTTTCTTT

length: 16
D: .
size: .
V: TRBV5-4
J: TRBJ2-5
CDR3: CASSSRSGANLETQYF
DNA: TGTGCCAGCAGCTCGCGTTCGGGTGCCAACCTCGAGACCCAGTACTTC

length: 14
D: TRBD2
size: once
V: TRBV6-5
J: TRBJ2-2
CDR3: CASSSGRRNGELFF
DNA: TGTGCCAGCAGCAGCGGGAGAAGAAACGGGGAGCTGTTTTTT

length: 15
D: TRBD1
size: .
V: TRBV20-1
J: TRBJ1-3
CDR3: CSASDRDNSGNTIYF
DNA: TGCAGTGCTAGTGACAGGGACAACTCTGGAAACACCATATATTTT

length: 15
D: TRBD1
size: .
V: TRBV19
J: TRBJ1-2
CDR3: CASSIAQGIEGGYTF
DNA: TGTGCCAGTAGTATAGCACAGGGGATCGAGGGTGGCTACACCTTC

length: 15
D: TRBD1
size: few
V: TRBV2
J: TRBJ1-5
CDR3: CASSERGGGNQPQHF
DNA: TGTGCCAGCAGTGAACGAGGGGGCGGCAATCAGCCCCAGCATTTT

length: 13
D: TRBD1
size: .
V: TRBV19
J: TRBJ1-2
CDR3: CASSPDRGYGYTF
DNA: TGTGCCAGTAGTCCCGACAGGGGCTATGGCTACACCTTC

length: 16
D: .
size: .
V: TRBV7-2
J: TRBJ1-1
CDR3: CASSLRRGAMNTEAFF
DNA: TGTGCCAGCAGCTTAAGGCGGGGGGCGATGAACACTGAAGCTTTCTTT

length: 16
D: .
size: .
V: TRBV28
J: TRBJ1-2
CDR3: CASITGGEGHNYGYTF
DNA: TGTGCCAGCATCACCGGGGGGGAGGGTCATAACTATGGCTACACCTTC

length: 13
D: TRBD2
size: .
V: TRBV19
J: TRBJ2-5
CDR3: CASRRAGAETQYF
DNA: TGTGCCAGTAGAAGAGCGGGAGCAGAGACCCAGTACTTC

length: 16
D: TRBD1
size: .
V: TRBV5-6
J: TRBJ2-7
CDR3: CASSSPRGGQGYEQYF
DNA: TGTGCCAGCAGCTCCCCCCGCGGGGGACAGGGGTACGAGCAGTACTTC

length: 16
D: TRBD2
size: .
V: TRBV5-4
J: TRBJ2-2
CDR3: CASSRPASGNTGELFF
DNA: TGTGCCAGCAGCCGCCCCGCTAGCGGCAACACCGGGGAGCTGTTTTTT

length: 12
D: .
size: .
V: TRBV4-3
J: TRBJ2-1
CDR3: CASSQGGHEQFF
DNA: TGCGCCAGCAGCCAAGGCGGCCATGAGCAGTTCTTC

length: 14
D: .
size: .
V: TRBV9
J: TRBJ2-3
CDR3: CASSEGSSTDTQYF
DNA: TGTGCCAGCAGTGAGGGTTCAAGCACAGATACGCAGTATTTT

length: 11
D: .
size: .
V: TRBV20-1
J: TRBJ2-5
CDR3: CSARERETQYF
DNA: TGCAGTGCTAGGGAGAGAGAGACCCAGTACTTC

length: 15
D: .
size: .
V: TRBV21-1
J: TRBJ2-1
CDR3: CASSNSGGPSNEQFF
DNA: TGTGCCAGCAGCAACTCCGGGGGGCCCTCCAATGAGCAGTTCTTC

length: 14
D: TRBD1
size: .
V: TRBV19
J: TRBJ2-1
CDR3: CASSDRGLYNEQFF
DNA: TGTGCCAGCAGCGACAGGGGCCTGTACAATGAGCAGTTCTTC

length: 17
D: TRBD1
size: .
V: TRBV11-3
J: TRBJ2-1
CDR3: CASSSRQGQSSYNEQFF
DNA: TGTGCCAGCAGCTCTCGTCAGGGACAGAGCTCCTACAATGAGCAGTTCTTC

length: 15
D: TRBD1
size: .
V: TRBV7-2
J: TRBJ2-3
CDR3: CASTHYGTGPDTQYF
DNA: TGTGCCAGCACCCACTACGGGACAGGCCCAGATACGCAGTATTTT

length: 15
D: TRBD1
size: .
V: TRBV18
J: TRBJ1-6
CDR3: CASSPRDRKNSPLHF
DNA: TGTGCCAGCTCACCACGGGACAGAAAAAATTCACCCCTCCACTTT